This T cell receptor beta chain was obtained from a study of control samples from healthy donors and cancer patients. Data came from immunoSEQ multiplex PCR; TCRdb stores just in-frame clones and leaves some out. The profile shows some 120,000 clones, 92% of them singletons. Germline assignment: CDR1 PRHDT and CDR2 FYEKMQ (reference sequence). With 1 base removed from V and 9 bases from J, the gap between germline ends came to 7 bases. CDR3 size: 12 residues. The receptor was isolated from a man older than 75 with head and neck cancer. This chain links TRBV13 with TRBJ2-1; no reliable D call. The sequenced sample consisted of PBMCs. The CDR3 DNA sequence: TGTGCCAGCAGCTTAGAGGAGTCTGAGCAGTTCTTC. It encodes CASSLEESEQFF.